The 5 T cell receptor beta chains in this list originate from one sample, sequenced in a study of T-cell reconstitution after alpha-beta-depleted transplantation in children. Unique molecular identifiers featured in how the TCRbeta library was prepared. TCRdb redid the calling of the PCR reads with MiXCR, one entry per CDR3 protein. The data show about 420,000 distinct CDR3 sequences, 11% seen once. The material sequenced was PBMCs from the stem cell graft donor, taken from the stem cell graft. The receptors come from a human donor who donated a stem cell graft to a child with acute myeloid leukemia.

This chain connects TRBV12-3 or TRBV12-4 to TRBJ2-5; 7 bases fit TRBD1. The CDR3 extends over 12 amino acids. Germline trimming cut 5 bases from V and 9 bases from J; bases unmatched to any gene: 6. The CDR3 reads CASSRPTGAQYF. The CDR3 nucleotides read TGTGCCAGCAGTCGGCCCACAGGGGCCCAGTACTTC.

This chain uses TRBV7-6 with TRBJ2-7; 8 positions match TRBD1. V gave up 1 base and J gave up 4 bases; unmatched junction bases: 6. The CDR3 sequence is 15 residues long. The germline CDR1 and CDR2 sequences are SGHVS and FNYEAQ. In DNA, the CDR3 is TGTGCCAGCAGCTTAGAACAGGGGGGCATTTACGAGCAGTACTTC. It translates to CASSLEQGGIYEQYF.

The chain combines TRBV5-4 with TRBJ2-7; D not resolved. CDR1 and CDR2 from the germline V gene are SGHNT and YYREEE (reference sequence). The CDR3 is 12 residues long. Deletions cut 0 bases from V and 4 bases from J, with 5 bases between. The CDR3 DNA sequence: TGTGCCAGCAGCTTGGACCATTACGAGCAGTACTTC. This codes for CASSLDHYEQYF.

CDR3 amino acids: CASSPHTGAGSPLHF. Here the CDR3 DNA reads TGTGCCAGCAGTCCCCACACAGGGGCGGGTTCACCCCTCCACTTT. The rearrangement joins TRBV25-1 to TRBJ1-6, with 7 bases identical to TRBD1. Germline V gives CDR1 MGHDK, CDR2 SYGVNS. The CDR3 has 15 residues. V dropped 5 bases and J dropped 9; count of bases not matched to a gene: 10.

The chain combines TRBV5-1 with TRBJ2-3; 11 nucleotides line up with TRBD2. Germline V gene lookup returns CDR1 SGHRS and CDR2 YFSETQ. The V segment lost 3 bases and the J segment 6 bases; nucleotides outside the gene matches: 6. The CDR3 spans 15 residues. Here the CDR3 reads CASSYSGRALDTQYF. The CDR3 coding sequence is TGCGCCAGCAGCTATAGCGGGAGGGCCTTGGATACGCAGTATTTT.